This TCR beta chain appears in the sequencing data of a study of T-cell reconstitution after alpha-beta-depleted transplantation in children. Germline V gene data show CDR1 as DFQATT and CDR2 as SNEGSKA (reference sequence). Deletions cut 4 bases from V and 4 bases from J, with 7 bases between. CDR3 size: 11 residues. Unique molecular identifiers were used to barcode this TCRbeta library. One entry per CDR3 protein, called by TCRdb with MiXCR from the PCR reads. The sample shows 250,000 to 400,000 distinct CDR3 sequences, roughly 25% of them seen only once. This clonotype has only a few counts. This sequence was found in a male patient younger than 18 who had a stem cell transplant for acute lymphoblastic leukemia, so the T cells may come from the graft donor. This sequence joins TRBV20-1 and TRBJ2-5, with D uncertain. The sequencing here drew on PBMCs, mostly from graft donor cells, taken 180 days after TCRalphabeta/CD19-depleted stem cell transplant. The CDR3 DNA follows: TGCAGTGCTAAGCGAGGAGAGACCCAGTACTTC. Translating gives CSAKRGETQYF.